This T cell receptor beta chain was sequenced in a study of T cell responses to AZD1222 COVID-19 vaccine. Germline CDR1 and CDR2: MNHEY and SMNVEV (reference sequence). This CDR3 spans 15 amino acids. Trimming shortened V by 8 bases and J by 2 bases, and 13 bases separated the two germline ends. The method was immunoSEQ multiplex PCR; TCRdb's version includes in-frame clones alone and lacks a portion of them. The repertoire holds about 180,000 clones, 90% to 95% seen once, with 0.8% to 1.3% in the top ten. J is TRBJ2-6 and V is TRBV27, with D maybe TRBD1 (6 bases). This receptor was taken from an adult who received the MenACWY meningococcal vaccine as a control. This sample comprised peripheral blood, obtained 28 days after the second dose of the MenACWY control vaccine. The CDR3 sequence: CASSPGVAGANVLTF. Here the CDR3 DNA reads TGTGCCAGCTCGCCAGGGGTGGCTGGGGCCAACGTCCTGACTTTC. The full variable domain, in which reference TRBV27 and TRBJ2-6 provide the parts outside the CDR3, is EAQVTQNPRYLITVTGKKLTVTCSQNMNHEYMSWYRQDPGLGLRQIYYSMNVEVTDKGDVPEGYKVSRKEKRNFPLILESPSPNQTSLYFCASSPGVAGANVLTFGAGSRLTVL.